The 26 T cell receptor beta chains presented below share a single source sample, sequenced in a study of cytomegalovirus exposure and HLA in healthy donors. 13 Jbeta primers and 60 Vbeta primers were used for the PCR. TCRdb keeps only in-frame clones here, not all; method: immunoSEQ multiplex PCR. This table holds under 150,000 clones, roughly 78% found once. The sequenced sample consisted of PBMCs. The receptors derive from a man aged 40-50 years in good health and CMV-seropositive.

A word on this clone: Other DNA sequences in this specimen translate into the identical CDR3. The V gene is TRBV7-9, the J gene TRBJ1-5; weak D call: TRBD1 (6 bases). This CDR3 is 14 amino acids long. Germline loops: CDR1 SEHNR, CDR2 FQNEAQ (reference sequence). V was cut by 2 bases and J by 3 bases, with 8 bases left in between. For the CDR3, the DNA is TGTGCCAGCAGCTTAACAGGGAACAATCAGCCCCAGCATTTT. Its protein is CASSLTGNNQPQHF. Together with reference TRBV7-9 and TRBJ1-5, the CDR3 gives the full variable domain: DTGVSQNPRHKITKRGQNVTFRCDPISEHNRLYWYRQTLGQGPEFLTYFQNEAQLEKSRLLSDRFSAERPKGSFSTLEIQRTEQGDSAMYLCASSLTGNNQPQHFGDGTRLSIL.

V gene TRBV5-1 combines with J gene TRBJ2-7, with D perhaps matching TRBD2 (7 bases). CDR3 length equals 17 residues. Trimming left V 2 bases short and J 2 bases short, with 20 bases between. Germline CDR1 is SGHRS and CDR2 is YFSETQ. This chain's CDR3 is CASSLRGSVRGPYEQYF. In DNA form, the CDR3 reads TGCGCCAGCAGCTTACGGGGGTCGGTGCGGGGGCCCTACGAGCAGTACTTC.

This clone is a singleton in its sample. The chain recombines TRBV7-7 with TRBJ2-5, with 7 bases fitting TRBD1. The germline gives CDR1 SSHAT, CDR2 FNYEAQ (reference sequence). The CDR3 runs to 17 residues. Germline trimming cut 3 bases from V and 1 base from J; bases unmatched to any gene: 11. CDR3 amino acids: CASSLTGPLSVQETQYF. CDR3 nucleotide sequence: TGTGCCAGCAGCTTGACAGGGCCTTTGAGTGTCCAAGAGACCCAGTACTTC.

This clone was seen a handful of times. The chain is built from TRBV7-3 and TRBJ2-1; possible D gene TRBD2, 6 bases. Germline V gives CDR1 SGHTA, CDR2 FQGTGA. V lost 0 bases and J lost 9, with 15 bases in between. The CDR3 spans 15 residues. The CDR3 region has the DNA TGTGCCAGCAGCTTAACCGGACTACCCAAGGGTGAGCAGTTCTTC. It yields the protein CASSLTGLPKGEQFF.

V is TRBV11-2 and J is TRBJ2-2, with TRBD2 matching over 11 bases. V lost 5 bases to trimming and J lost 4 bases; unmatched junction nucleotides: 12. This CDR3 contains 18 residues. CDR1 is SGHAT, CDR2 FQNNGV, per germline. CDR3 protein: CASSISGRAGGSTGELFF. CDR3 DNA: TGTGCCAGCAGCATTAGCGGGAGGGCCGGAGGCAGCACCGGGGAGCTGTTTTTT.

As regards this clone: The germline gene is not matched at one end of the junction; a read error may be the cause. The genes are TRBV18 and TRBJ2-7; D ambiguous. The CDR3 runs to 14 residues. Germline values: CDR1 KGHSH, CDR2 LQKENI. The CDR3 bases are TGTGCCAGCTCACCACCGGCTACTACCTATGAGCAGTACTTC. Its translation is CASSPPATTYEQYF.

V is TRBV4-3 and J is TRBJ1-2, with 7 bases fitting TRBD1. Trimming removed 4 bases from V and 4 bases from J; junction bases left unmatched: 12. The CDR3 runs 16 residues. Germline V lookup: CDR1 LGHNA, CDR2 YSLEER. The CDR3 is CASSRNRQGGSYGYTF. In nucleotides, the CDR3 is TGCGCCAGCAGCCGCAATCGACAGGGCGGTTCCTATGGCTACACCTTC.

The rearrangement links TRBV6-5 to TRBJ2-3; D remains ambiguous. Germline values: CDR1 MNHEY, CDR2 SVGAGI. The CDR3 sequence is 16 residues long. With 0 bases removed from V and 0 bases from J, the gap between germline ends came to 10 bases. The CDR3 sequence is CASSYSVAQSTDTQYF. The CDR3 DNA reads TGTGCCAGCAGTTACTCCGTGGCACAAAGCACAGATACGCAGTATTTT.

V and J are TRBV10-3 and TRBJ1-2; D is possibly TRBD1 (5 bases). V lost 2 bases, J lost 8 bases, and 12 bases lay in between. CDR3 length: 13 residues. CDR1 and CDR2 (germline): ENHRY, SYGVKD. The CDR3 DNA follows: TGTGCCATCAGTGAGATGTCAGGGAAAGGCTACACCTTC. This encodes CAISEMSGKGYTF.

The J gene is TRBJ2-3, the V gene TRBV6-1, with 7 bases identical to TRBD2. The V and J ends lost 5 bases and 10 bases, in that order; junction bases with no gene match: 9. Germline V gene lookup returns CDR1 MNHNS and CDR2 SASEGT. The CDR3 spans 13 residues. CDR3 coding DNA: TGTGCCAGCAGTTATACGACGGGAGGTGCGCAGTATTTT. Amino acid sequence: CASSYTTGGAQYF.

The CDR3 loop is CASSIGGGHYGYTF. Written as DNA, the CDR3 is TGTGCCAGTAGTATAGGAGGGGGCCACTATGGCTACACCTTC. The gene calls are TRBV19 and TRBJ1-2, with 7 nucleotides matching TRBD1. With V trimmed by 1 base and J by 3 bases, 2 bases remained unmatched. The CDR3 covers 14 residues. From germline, CDR1 is LNHDA and CDR2 SQIVND (reference sequence).

The J gene is TRBJ1-3, the V gene TRBV5-1, with 9 nucleotides matching TRBD1. The CDR3 has 16 residues. Germline assignment: CDR1 SGHRS and CDR2 YFSETQ. V dropped 2 bases and J dropped 3; count of bases not matched to a gene: 6. The CDR3 spells CASSLQGAAGGNTIYF. The DNA for the CDR3 is TGCGCCAGCAGCTTACAGGGGGCGGCTGGTGGAAACACCATATATTTT. The entire variable domain, with the rest obtained from reference TRBV5-1 and TRBJ1-3, is as follows: KAGVTQTPRYLIKTRGQQVTLSCSPISGHRSVSWYQQTPGQGLQFLFEYFSETQRNKGNFPGRFSGRQFSNSRSEMNVSTLELGDSALYLCASSLQGAAGGNTIYFGEGSWLTVV.

This clone is a singleton in its sample. The J gene is TRBJ2-3, the V gene TRBV29-1; 7 bases are a match to TRBD1. CDR3 length: 14 residues. The germline gives CDR1 SQVTM, CDR2 ANQGSEA. After removal of 8 bases from V and 4 bases from J, the junction contained 12 bases not matched to a gene. The CDR3 loop reads CSLRGRTGADTQYF. In DNA form, the CDR3 reads TGCAGCCTCCGCGGGCGGACAGGAGCAGATACGCAGTATTTT.

The rearrangement links TRBV5-6 to TRBJ2-5; the match to TRBD1 covers 11 bases. The J call is doubtful: the DNA matches TRBJ2-7 better. Germline CDR1 SGHDT, CDR2 YYEEEE. This CDR3 comprises 16 residues. The CDR3 coding sequence is TGTGCCAGCAGCTTGATCGGGACAGGGGGCTCCTACGAGCAGTACTTC. This sequence encodes CASSLIGTGGSYEQYF.

This clone was counted between two and nine times. The chain carries TRBV6-6 and TRBJ2-1; tentative D call: TRBD2 (6 bases). CDR1 MNHNY and CDR2 SVGAGI come from the germline V gene (reference sequence). The CDR3 spans 13 residues. V lost 7 bases and J 7 bases, leaving 14 bases between the germline ends. This chain's CDR3 is CASKWGDRNEQFF. As DNA, the CDR3 is TGTGCCAGCAAGTGGGGGGATAGGAATGAGCAGTTCTTC.

In this sample, this clone turned up once. V usage is TRBV5-1 and J usage is TRBJ1-2; 11 bases match TRBD1. Trimming removed 5 bases from V and 4 bases from J; junction bases left unmatched: 7. CDR3 length: 15 amino acids. Germline lookup yields CDR1 SGHRS and CDR2 YFSETQ. The CDR3 region is CASRLGQGATYGYTF. The CDR3 DNA is TGCGCCAGCAGACTCGGACAGGGGGCGACCTATGGCTACACCTTC.

This clone has a handful of counts. V is TRBV7-9 and J is TRBJ1-1; 7 bases align to TRBD1. CDR3 size: 13 residues. The ends lost 4 bases at V and 11 bases at J; junction bases unmatched: 10. In germline, CDR1 is SEHNR, CDR2 FQNEAQ (reference sequence). CDR3 sequence (DNA): TGTGCCAGCAGCTCCCAGGGGGGCAGGGTTGCTTTCTTT. It encodes CASSSQGGRVAFF.

This clone was counted once. The chain links TRBV4-2 to TRBJ2-7, with 7 bases lining up with TRBD2. Germline V CDR1 and CDR2: LGHNA, YNFKEQ. This CDR3 has 17 residues. J lost 3 bases, V lost 1 base, and 12 bases had no gene match. CDR3 nucleotide sequence: TGTGCCAGCAGCCAAGGTCCGGGAGGAGCGGGCCTCTACGAGCAGTACTTC. Translated, it gives CASSQGPGGAGLYEQYF.

The CDR3 reads CASSPHNRELAKNIQYF. The CDR3 nucleotides are TGTGCCAGCAGTCCTCATAACAGGGAACTAGCCAAAAACATTCAGTACTTC. The chain links TRBV27 to TRBJ2-4, with D possibly being TRBD1 (6 bases). Trimming took 5 bases from V and 0 from J, leaving 17 bases between them. The CDR3 consists of 17 residues. Germline values: CDR1 MNHEY, CDR2 SMNVEV (reference sequence).

This chain joins TRBV6-6 and TRBJ2-5; D is perhaps TRBD2 (6 bases). This CDR3 has 12 residues. V lost 5 bases, J lost 4 bases, and 8 bases lay in between. The germline V gene has CDR1 MNHNY and CDR2 SVGAGI (reference sequence). The CDR3 here is CASSGGIETQYF. The CDR3 coding sequence is TGTGCCAGCAGTGGGGGGATAGAGACCCAGTACTTC.

Turning to this clone: At one end the junction does not follow the germline gene, possibly because of a read error. The J gene is TRBJ2-7, the V gene TRBV7-9; TRBD2 might be the D (6 bases). The germline V gene encodes CDR1 SEHNR and CDR2 FQNEAQ (reference sequence). The CDR3 has 15 amino acids. Here the CDR3 reads CSSSFGFKGRYEQYF. The CDR3 coding sequence is TGTTCCAGCAGCTTCGGGTTTAAGGGGAGGTACGAGCAGTACTTC.

This chain uses TRBV5-1 with TRBJ1-2, with D possibly TRBD1 on 5 matching bases. Trimming pared 4 bases from V and 4 bases from J, leaving 11 bases between. This CDR3 region has 13 residues. Germline CDR1 SGHRS, CDR2 YFSETQ. CDR3 coding DNA: TGCGCCAGCAGCCATCAGGGTCTCTATGGCTACACCTTC. It codes for CASSHQGLYGYTF.

The V call is TRBV6-6, the J call TRBJ1-2; 7 bases line up with TRBD1. V was pared by 4 bases and J by 7 bases, with 15 bases of the junction left unmatched. The germline gives CDR1 MNHNY, CDR2 SVGAGI (reference sequence). The CDR3 is 16 amino acids. In nucleotides, the CDR3 is TGTGCCAGCAGTTCCGGACAGGCCCTAAACATTCGTGGCTACACCTTC. Its protein is CASSSGQALNIRGYTF.

V gene TRBV4-3 combines with J gene TRBJ1-5, with TRBD1 as a possible D gene (6 bases). In germline, CDR1 is LGHNA, CDR2 YSLEER. CDR3 length: 16 residues. V was cut by 0 bases and J by 5 bases, with 14 bases left in between. The chain's CDR3 is CASSQDLGQIYQPQHF. For the CDR3, the DNA is TGCGCCAGCAGCCAAGATCTTGGACAGATATATCAGCCCCAGCATTTT.

The chain joins TRBV7-6 to TRBJ2-5; unclear D gene. This CDR3 is 11 amino acids long. Germline V gene lookup returns CDR1 SGHVS and CDR2 FNYEAQ. Trimming left V 4 bases short and J 9 bases short, with 9 bases between. CDR3 sequence reads: CASSSSWPQYF. The CDR3 bases are TGTGCCAGCAGCTCCTCCTGGCCCCAGTACTTC.

The V and J genes are TRBV4-3 and TRBJ2-2; D is possibly TRBD1 (6 bases). Germline CDR1 reads LGHNA; CDR2 reads YSLEER. The CDR3 extends over 17 amino acids. Trimming shortened V by 0 bases and J by 6 bases, and 17 bases separated the two germline ends. The CDR3 spells CASSQERSETGPGELFF. The CDR3 nucleotides are TGCGCCAGCAGCCAAGAAAGGAGTGAGACAGGTCCCGGGGAGCTGTTTTTT.